This entry lists 25 T cell receptor beta chains sequenced from one sample in a study of T-cell reconstitution after alpha-beta-depleted transplantation in children. Preparation of the TCRbeta library was carried out with unique molecular identifiers. TCRdb recomputed calls from the PCR reads with MiXCR, one row per CDR3 protein. The sample consists of 500,000 to 650,000 distinct CDR3 sequences, 13% of them appearing once. The specimen comprised PBMCs, mostly from graft donor cells, sampled 360 days after TCRalphabeta/CD19-depleted stem cell transplant. These receptors all come from a male patient between 5 and 17 years old who had a stem cell transplant for acute myeloid leukemia, so the T cells may come from the graft donor.

This clonotype was recorded a few times. J is TRBJ1-3 and V is TRBV20-1, with D unresolved. The CDR3 has 15 amino acids. Trimming left V 1 base short and J 0 bases short, with 10 bases between. Germline CDR1 and CDR2: DFQATT and SNEGSKA (reference sequence). As DNA, the CDR3 is TGCAGTGCTAGAGTATACGGAGTCTCTGGAAACACCATATATTTT. Protein sequence: CSARVYGVSGNTIYF.

This clonotype was seen repeatedly, ten times or more. The chain joins TRBV5-1 to TRBJ2-1; D not certain. The V and J ends lost 0 bases and 0 bases respectively, with 7 bases between them. This CDR3 contains 15 residues. Per the germline V gene, CDR1 is SGHRS and CDR2 is YFSETQ. This CDR3 reads CASSLESSSYNEQFF. The DNA for the CDR3 is TGCGCCAGCAGCTTGGAGTCGAGCTCCTACAATGAGCAGTTCTTC.

CDR3 loop: CASSQGVREVTDTQYF. The CDR3 DNA reads as TGTGCCAGCAGCCAAGGAGTGCGGGAGGTGACAGATACGCAGTATTTT. The rearrangement joins TRBV4-2 to TRBJ2-3, with TRBD2 matching over 8 bases. CDR3 length: 16 amino acids. CDR1 LGHNA and CDR2 YNFKEQ come from the germline V gene. Unmatched junction bases numbered 6, after V lost 1 base and J lost 3 bases.

The J gene is TRBJ2-7, the V gene TRBV7-2; D is uncertain. This CDR3 has 12 residues. The germline CDR1 and CDR2 sequences are SGHTA and FQGNSA. V lost 5 bases to trimming and J lost 6 bases, with 11 bases between them. The CDR3 sequence: CASSPAYGEQYF. DNA of the CDR3: TGTGCCAGCAGCCCAGCCTACGGCGAGCAGTACTTC.

This clonotype was detected ten times or more. This chain joins TRBV15 and TRBJ2-2; D might be TRBD2 (5 bases). The V end was cut by 0 bases, the J end by 3 bases, with 11 bases between. Per germline, CDR1 LNHNV and CDR2 YYDKDF (reference sequence). The CDR3 extends over 16 amino acids. This chain's CDR3 is CATSRDPGSYTGELFF. CDR3 nucleotides: TGTGCCACCAGCAGAGATCCGGGATCGTACACCGGGGAGCTGTTTTTT.

This clonotype was detected ten times or more. The rearrangement uses TRBV20-1 and TRBJ2-1, with D maybe TRBD2 (5 bases). Germline CDR1 reads DFQATT; CDR2 reads SNEGSKA (reference sequence). V gave up 0 bases and J gave up 10 bases, with 16 bases separating them. This CDR3 is built from 14 residues. CDR3: CSARESNPGTEQFF. Here the CDR3 DNA reads TGCAGTGCTAGAGAGAGCAATCCGGGAACGGAGCAGTTCTTC.

This clonotype has a handful of counts. J is TRBJ2-3 and V is TRBV7-3, with TRBD1 identical over 8 bases. V lost 5 bases and J lost 7; bases outside the gene matches: 11. CDR1 is SGHTA, CDR2 FQGTGA, per germline. This CDR3 contains 15 residues. This CDR3 reads CASSQRTGRAYTQYF. CDR3 DNA: TGTGCCAGCAGCCAACGGACAGGGAGAGCATATACGCAGTATTTT.

This clonotype was observed a few times. The genes are TRBV5-5 and TRBJ2-2; D unresolved. The germline CDR1 and CDR2 sequences are SGHKS and YYEKEE (reference sequence). Deletions cut 0 bases from V and 6 bases from J, with 15 bases between. The CDR3 spans 16 residues. The CDR3 region has the DNA TGTGCCAGCAGCTTGGCCTTGTTAGTTTGGCCCGGGGAGCTGTTTTTT. Translated: CASSLALLVWPGELFF.

This clonotype occurred a few times. The rearrangement uses TRBV4-3 and TRBJ1-5; D might be TRBD1 (5 bases). The CDR3 length is 16 residues. Germline lookup yields CDR1 LGHNA and CDR2 YSLEER. Trimming removed 1 base at V and 1 base at J, with 11 bases between. The CDR3 sequence: CASSQGPGWSNQPQHF. The CDR3 nucleotides read TGCGCCAGCAGCCAAGGCCCAGGGTGGAGCAATCAGCCCCAGCATTTT.

This chain joins TRBV10-3 and TRBJ1-5; the match to TRBD1 covers 7 bases. CDR3 size: 13 residues. The V gene's germline CDR1 is ENHRY and CDR2 SYGVKD. The V and J ends lost 6 bases and 4 bases, in that order; junction bases with no gene match: 3. CDR3 nucleotide sequence: TGTGCCATCAGGCCACAGGGGAATCAGCCCCAGCATTTT. Residues: CAIRPQGNQPQHF.

This clonotype was seen more than once but under ten times. This chain connects TRBV28 to TRBJ1-5; D call uncertain. The CDR3 is made up of 15 amino acids. In germline, CDR1 is MDHEN, CDR2 SYDVKM. V was pared by 5 bases and J by 12 bases, with 23 bases between. The chain's CDR3 is CASSAAVGFNNGQHF. The CDR3 DNA reads TGTGCCAGCAGTGCCGCGGTAGGGTTCAATAATGGCCAGCATTTT.

This clonotype was detected a few times. This chain connects TRBV7-9 to TRBJ2-7, with D hard to call. The CDR3 runs 15 residues. Germline values: CDR1 SEHNR, CDR2 FQNEAQ (reference sequence). V shed 1 base and J shed 0 bases, with 10 bases lying between them. As DNA, the CDR3 is TGTGCCAGCAGCTTAGATTCACTCGACTCCTACGAGCAGTACTTC. It specifies CASSLDSLDSYEQYF.

The V and J genes are TRBV7-9 and TRBJ2-3; no clear D. This CDR3 has 13 residues. V lost 5 bases, J lost 4 bases, and 10 bases lay in between. CDR1 is SEHNR, CDR2 FQNEAQ, per germline (reference sequence). The CDR3 sequence: CASSPSLPDTQYF. CDR3 bases: TGTGCCAGCAGCCCCTCCTTACCAGATACGCAGTATTTT.

This chain joins TRBV7-2 and TRBJ2-7, with D perhaps TRBD1 (6 bases). V lost 3 bases and J 2 bases, leaving 11 bases between the germline ends. This CDR3 contains 14 residues. Germline V gene lookup returns CDR1 SGHTA and CDR2 FQGNSA. The CDR3 sequence is CASSFTDSPYEQYF. Written as DNA, the CDR3 is TGTGCCAGCAGCTTTACGGACAGCCCCTACGAGCAGTACTTC.

The gene calls are TRBV30 and TRBJ2-7; 7 bases line up with TRBD1. V lost 1 base to trimming and J lost 1 base; unmatched junction nucleotides: 7. Per germline, CDR1 GTSNPN and CDR2 SVGIG (reference sequence). The CDR3 sequence is 15 residues long. The CDR3 spells CAWSAWDSLSYEQYF. The DNA for the CDR3 is TGTGCCTGGAGTGCCTGGGACAGCCTGTCCTACGAGCAGTACTTC.

This clonotype was seen a handful of times. V and J are TRBV28 and TRBJ2-7; D tentatively fits TRBD1 or TRBD2 (5 bases each). Trimming stripped 5 bases from V and 3 bases from J, with 14 bases between. This CDR3 region has 14 residues. The germline gives CDR1 MDHEN, CDR2 SYDVKM. In DNA, the CDR3 is TGTGCCAGCAGTACCCGGGACGGCAACTACGAGCAGTACTTC. Translation gives CASSTRDGNYEQYF.

The rearrangement links TRBV5-1 to TRBJ2-1; D remains unclear. The germline CDR1 and CDR2 sequences are SGHRS and YFSETQ. Deletions cut 0 bases from V and 1 base from J, with 8 bases between. This CDR3 has 15 amino acids. The CDR3 here is CASSLATVSYNEQFF. In nucleotides, the CDR3 is TGCGCCAGCAGCTTGGCCACGGTATCCTACAATGAGCAGTTCTTC.

This clonotype was counted between two and nine times. V is TRBV7-9 and J is TRBJ2-5; TRBD2 is a possible D gene (5 bases). CDR3 length equals 15 residues. Trimming took 2 bases from V and 4 from J, leaving 14 bases between them. Germline V CDR1 and CDR2: SEHNR, FQNEAQ (reference sequence). The CDR3 nucleotides read TGTGCCAGCAGCTTAAGAATTAGAGCGGTAGAGACCCAGTACTTC. Encoded protein: CASSLRIRAVETQYF. Complete variable domain (other parts from reference TRBV7-9 and TRBJ2-5): DTGVSQNPRHKITKRGQNVTFRCDPISEHNRLYWYRQTLGQGPEFLTYFQNEAQLEKSRLLSDRFSAERPKGSFSTLEIQRTEQGDSAMYLCASSLRIRAVETQYFGPGTRLLVL.

J is TRBJ2-3 and V is TRBV5-6; D gene uncertain. CDR1 is SGHDT and CDR2 is YYEEEE in the germline V gene. This CDR3 has 13 residues. With 0 bases removed from V and 4 bases from J, the gap between germline ends came to 6 bases. CDR3 sequence (DNA): TGTGCCAGCAGCTTGGCCGCGGCAGATACGCAGTATTTT. Amino acids: CASSLAAADTQYF. Filled out from reference TRBV5-6 and TRBJ2-3, the complete variable domain reads DAGVTQSPTHLIKTRGQQVTLRCSPKSGHDTVSWYQQALGQGPQFIFQYYEEEERQRGNFPDRFSGHQFPNYSSELNVNALLLGDSALYLCASSLAAADTQYFGPGTRLTVL.

This clonotype came up many times. This rearrangement joins TRBV7-6 to TRBJ1-1, with a possible D match to TRBD1 (6 bases). Germline lookup yields CDR1 SGHVS and CDR2 FNYEAQ. The CDR3 extends over 13 amino acids. V shed 5 bases and J shed 3 bases, with 10 bases lying between them. CDR3 region: CASSGTGYTEAFF. The CDR3, as DNA: TGTGCCAGCAGCGGAACAGGGTACACTGAAGCTTTCTTT.

This clonotype has only one observation. The CDR3 region has the DNA TGTGCCAGGGGCCCCCGACGGGTAGGAAATCAGCCCCAGCATTTT. This encodes CARGPRRVGNQPQHF. The genes are TRBV5-6 and TRBJ1-5; D is unclear. Germline-derived CDR1 and CDR2 are SGHDT and YYEEEE. V lost 8 bases, J lost 4 bases, and 19 bases lay in between. The CDR3 totals 15 residues.

This clonotype occurred many times. The chain links TRBV29-1 to TRBJ1-1; no firm D call. CDR3 length: 13 amino acids. V dropped 8 bases and J dropped 2 bases, with 15 bases sitting between them. Germline V CDR1 and CDR2: SQVTM, ANQGSEA. The CDR3 nucleotides read TGCAGCCTTGCCAGGCTTGGAAACACTGAAGCTTTCTTT. The encoded protein is CSLARLGNTEAFF.

Only a few counts were recorded for this clonotype. The J gene is TRBJ2-3, the V gene TRBV25-1; 8 bases map to TRBD2. V trimming: 3 bases; J trimming: 4 bases; junction bases outside the gene matches: 3. Looked up from germline, CDR1 is MGHDK and CDR2 is SYGVNS. The CDR3 spans 14 residues. In nucleotides, the CDR3 is TGTGCCAGCAGTGACTCGGGAGGGTCAGATACGCAGTATTTT. Protein: CASSDSGGSDTQYF.

This clonotype has only a few counts. The rearrangement links TRBV6-2 or TRBV6-3 to TRBJ2-2; D gene uncertain. V lost 7 bases and J 5 bases, leaving 11 bases between the germline ends. This CDR3 comprises 13 residues. Per the germline V gene, CDR1 is MNHEY and CDR2 is SVGEGT. The CDR3 is CASIRHSTGELFF. The CDR3 DNA follows: TGTGCCAGCATTCGTCACTCTACCGGGGAGCTGTTTTTT.

This clonotype was counted many times. The rearrangement links TRBV7-9 to TRBJ2-7; perhaps TRBD2 as D (6 bases). Trimming removed 5 bases at V and 2 bases at J, with 10 bases between. Germline CDR1 reads SEHNR; CDR2 reads FQNEAQ (reference sequence). CDR3 length equals 13 residues. The CDR3 sequence: CASSDRETYEQYF. The CDR3 DNA reads TGTGCCAGCAGCGACCGGGAGACCTACGAGCAGTACTTC.